A single sample gave rise to the 32 T cell receptor beta chains below, sequenced in a study of cytomegalovirus exposure and HLA in healthy donors. PCR amplification relied on 60 Vbeta primers (plus 13 Jbeta primers). Sequenced by immunoSEQ multiplex PCR; TCRdb stores in-frame clones only, minus some. The data contain 150,000 to 200,000 clones, 80% of them singletons. Specimen: PBMCs. The receptors were gathered from a man under 40 in good health and CMV-seropositive.

The chain combines TRBV5-1 with TRBJ2-4; TRBD1 might be the D (6 bases). From germline, CDR1 is SGHRS and CDR2 YFSETQ. The CDR3 loop spans 16 amino acids. V was pared by 3 bases and J by 4 bases, with 17 bases between. Here the CDR3 reads CASSSNLDRPKNIQYF. The CDR3 nucleotides are TGCGCCAGCAGCTCGAACTTAGACAGGCCGAAAAACATTCAGTACTTC.

The CDR3 reads CSPKGGYQETQYF. The CDR3 DNA reads as TGCAGCCCGAAGGGGGGGTACCAAGAGACCCAGTACTTC. The rearrangement joins TRBV29-1 to TRBJ2-5, with D perhaps TRBD2 (7 bases). Trimming took 8 bases from V and 0 from J, leaving 13 bases between them. The CDR3 is 13 amino acids. Germline V lookup: CDR1 SQVTM, CDR2 ANQGSEA.

This clone was counted only a few times. V and J are TRBV16 and TRBJ1-2; D ambiguous. CDR3 size: 16 residues. Trimming pared 5 bases from V and 4 bases from J, leaving 20 bases between. Germline lookup yields CDR1 KGHSY and CDR2 FQNENV. As DNA, the CDR3 is TGTGCCAGCAGCTCCCCCGGGGAAGCCGGCTCCTATGGCTACACCTTC. Translated: CASSSPGEAGSYGYTF.

J is TRBJ2-1 and V is TRBV11-3, with 9 bases lining up with TRBD1. The germline CDR1 and CDR2 sequences are SGHNT and YENEEA. V gave up 11 bases and J gave up 3 bases; unmatched junction bases: 14. The CDR3 sequence is 16 residues long. CDR3 DNA sequence: TGTGCCGTACAGGGGGCGTCCTCAGTCGGCTACAATGAGCAGTTCTTC. As protein: CAVQGASSVGYNEQFF. Based on the CDR3 plus reference TRBV11-3 and TRBJ2-1, the full variable domain is EAGVVQSPRYKIIEKKQPVAFWCNPISGHNTLYWYLQNLGQGPELLIRYENEEAVDDSQLPKDRFSAERLKGVDSTLKIQPAELGDSAVYLCAVQGASSVGYNEQFFGPGTRLTVL.

The chain couples TRBV27 to TRBJ2-3; 8 bases agree with TRBD2. The CDR3 consists of 17 residues. The V and J ends lost 6 bases and 6 bases, in that order; junction bases with no gene match: 17. Germline loops: CDR1 MNHEY, CDR2 SMNVEV (reference sequence). Written as DNA, the CDR3 is TGTGCCAGCAGCAGGTACCTCGGGACTGCGGGGGGTGATACGCAGTATTTT. Protein: CASSRYLGTAGGDTQYF.

The V call is TRBV7-2, the J call TRBJ2-5; 8 positions match TRBD2. V gave up 1 base and J gave up 5 bases; unmatched junction bases: 6. This CDR3 has 15 amino acids. The V gene's germline CDR1 is SGHTA and CDR2 FQGNSA. The CDR3 sequence is CASSLVSGSGETQYF. In DNA form, the CDR3 reads TGTGCCAGCAGCTTAGTAAGCGGGAGTGGGGAGACCCAGTACTTC.

The chain combines TRBV5-4 with TRBJ1-3, with 10 bases fitting TRBD1. Germline trimming cut 4 bases from V and 6 bases from J; bases unmatched to any gene: 4. CDR3 length equals 14 residues. CDR1 SGHNT and CDR2 YYREEE come from the germline V gene (reference sequence). The CDR3 is CASSAGTGVNTIYF. CDR3 DNA: TGTGCCAGCAGCGCCGGGACAGGGGTAAACACCATATATTTT.

This clone came up a few times. The genes are TRBV7-8 and TRBJ1-4, with D maybe TRBD1 (5 bases). Germline V gene lookup returns CDR1 SGHVS and CDR2 FQNEAQ. The CDR3 is 11 amino acids. V lost 5 bases and J lost 14, with 12 bases in between. The chain's CDR3 is CASSQGRGLFF. As DNA, the CDR3 is TGTGCCAGCAGCCAAGGTCGGGGGCTGTTTTTT.

V is TRBV6-6 and J is TRBJ1-1; maybe TRBD1 (6 bases). This CDR3 spans 16 amino acids. Trimming removed 0 bases at V and 1 base at J, with 12 bases between. CDR1 and CDR2 from the germline V gene are MNHNY and SVGAGI (reference sequence). The CDR3 coding sequence is TGTGCCAGCAGTTACTCCCAGCAGGGGCGGAACACTGAAGCTTTCTTT. It translates to CASSYSQQGRNTEAFF.

V is TRBV18 and J is TRBJ1-2, with D hard to call. Germline V gene lookup returns CDR1 KGHSH and CDR2 LQKENI. The V end lost 3 bases, the J end lost 8 bases, and 16 bases lay between the germline ends. The CDR3 runs to 14 residues. The CDR3 region is CASSPSNYETGYTF. CDR3 bases: TGTGCCAGCTCACCCTCAAATTATGAGACAGGCTACACCTTC. Supplemented by reference TRBV18 and TRBJ1-2, the full variable domain reads NAGVMQNPRHLVRRRGQEARLRCSPMKGHSHVYWYRQLPEEGLKFMVYLQKENIIDESGMPKERFSAEFPKEGPSILRIQQVVRGDSAAYFCASSPSNYETGYTFGSGTRLTVV.

The chain couples TRBV7-2 to TRBJ2-2; D is undetermined. CDR1 is SGHTA and CDR2 is FQGNSA in the germline V gene. V was trimmed by 0 bases and J by 4 bases, leaving 6 bases between them. The CDR3 contains 14 residues. The CDR3 is CASSLARSTGELFF. The CDR3 DNA is TGTGCCAGCAGCTTAGCCAGGTCCACCGGGGAGCTGTTTTTT.

This clone was observed a handful of times. The rearrangement links TRBV7-2 to TRBJ2-2; 13 bases map to TRBD2. Germline trimming cut 5 bases from V and 6 bases from J; bases unmatched to any gene: 6. Per the germline V gene, CDR1 is SGHTA and CDR2 is FQGNSA. The CDR3 extends over 16 amino acids. The CDR3 sequence: CASSETSGGAPGELFF. The CDR3 region has the DNA TGTGCCAGCAGCGAAACTAGCGGGGGGGCCCCCGGGGAGCTGTTTTTT.

The chain recombines TRBV4-1 with TRBJ2-2; weak D call: TRBD2 (5 bases). V was shortened by 0 bases and J by 6 bases, with 11 bases between the two germline ends. CDR1 and CDR2 from the germline V gene are MGHRA and YSYEKL. CDR3 size: 15 residues. CDR3 loop: CASSQEGYGAGELFF. In DNA, the CDR3 is TGCGCCAGCAGCCAAGAGGGGTACGGGGCCGGGGAGCTGTTTTTT.

This clone has only a few counts. The chain joins TRBV29-1 to TRBJ1-1; a weak D match, TRBD1 (6 bases). CDR1 and CDR2 (germline): SQVTM, ANQGSEA. V gave up 7 bases and J gave up 6 bases, with 9 bases separating them. CDR3 size: 10 residues. CDR3 residues: CSDRVPEAFF. As DNA, the CDR3 is TGCAGCGACAGGGTACCTGAAGCTTTCTTT. Filled out from reference TRBV29-1 and TRBJ1-1, the complete variable domain reads SAVISQKPSRDICQRGTSLTIQCQVDSQVTMMFWYRQQPGQSLTLIATANQGSEATYESGFVIDKFPISRPNLTFSTLTVSNMSPEDSSIYLCSDRVPEAFFGQGTRLTVV.

The gene calls are TRBV6-1 and TRBJ2-7; a weak D match, TRBD2 (6 bases). Trimming cost V 6 bases and J 6 bases, with 12 bases left between them. This CDR3 comprises 12 residues. The V gene's germline CDR1 is MNHNS and CDR2 SASEGT. Here the CDR3 reads CASSGGVFEQYF. The CDR3 region has the DNA TGTGCCAGCAGCGGAGGGGTATTCGAGCAGTACTTC.

This chain uses TRBV5-4 with TRBJ2-7; possibly TRBD1 for D (5 bases). CDR1 is SGHNT, CDR2 YYREEE, per germline (reference sequence). Trimming removed 2 bases at V and 6 bases at J, with 12 bases between. The length of the CDR3 is 13 residues. CDR3 in DNA: TGTGCCAGCAGCTTTAGATCAGGGTCCGAGCAGTACTTC. Its protein product is CASSFRSGSEQYF.

This clone appeared a few times. The CDR3 is CASRRDSRVYGYTF. The CDR3 region has the DNA TGTGCCAGCAGACGGGACAGCCGGGTTTATGGCTACACCTTC. This chain connects TRBV28 to TRBJ1-2, with 7 bases that match TRBD1. Per germline, CDR1 MDHEN and CDR2 SYDVKM. There are 14 residues in the CDR3. J gave up 5 bases and V 6 bases, and 9 bases lay outside the gene matches.

The chain employs TRBV5-1 and TRBJ1-2; no definite D call. V lost 4 bases and J 8 bases, leaving 15 bases between the germline ends. The CDR3 is 13 residues long. Germline CDR1 is SGHRS and CDR2 is YFSETQ. CDR3 in amino acids: CASSPESVLGYTF. Here the CDR3 DNA reads TGCGCCAGCAGCCCGGAGAGCGTCTTGGGCTACACCTTC.

The chain employs TRBV6-1 and TRBJ2-3; weak D call: TRBD2 (6 bases). V lost 4 bases, J lost 0 bases, and 17 bases lay in between. CDR3 size: 17 residues. Germline assignment: CDR1 MNHNS and CDR2 SASEGT. In nucleotides, the CDR3 is TGTGCCAGCAGTGGGGACTTGGCGAAGGCTAGCACAGATACGCAGTATTTT. Translation: CASSGDLAKASTDTQYF.

This clone is a singleton in its sample. Other nucleotide sequences in the sample specify the same CDR3. The chain links TRBV5-1 to TRBJ2-1, with 13 bases identical to TRBD2. The germline V gene encodes CDR1 SGHRS and CDR2 YFSETQ. The CDR3 totals 15 residues. V gave up 4 bases and J gave up 3 bases; unmatched junction bases: 1. In DNA, the CDR3 is TGCGCCAGCAGCCGGACTAGCGGGAGCTACAATGAGCAGTTCTTC. This encodes CASSRTSGSYNEQFF.

In this sample, this clone turned up once. The chain combines TRBV10-1 with TRBJ2-7; tentative D call: TRBD1 (5 bases). Germline CDR1 WNHNN, CDR2 SYGVQD (reference sequence). V shed 3 bases and J shed 3 bases, with 15 bases lying between them. The CDR3 length is 15 residues. The CDR3 loop reads CASSDPASGRYEQYF. The DNA of the CDR3 is TGCGCCAGCAGTGATCCCGCGTCAGGGCGCTACGAGCAGTACTTC.

V is TRBV5-1 and J is TRBJ2-1, with 8 bases lining up with TRBD1. The CDR3 sequence is 15 residues long. With V trimmed by 2 bases and J by 4 bases, 5 bases remained unmatched. Germline V gene data show CDR1 as SGHRS and CDR2 as YFSETQ. In DNA, the CDR3 is TGCGCCAGCAGCTTCGGACAGGGCGGGTACAATGAGCAGTTCTTC. Protein sequence: CASSFGQGGYNEQFF.

V gene TRBV7-2 combines with J gene TRBJ2-3; 16 bases match TRBD2. Germline V CDR1 and CDR2: SGHTA, FQGNSA. This CDR3 contains 17 residues. Unmatched junction bases numbered 3, after V lost 2 bases and J lost 4 bases. CDR3 nucleotide sequence: TGTGCCAGCAGCTTACGAGGGACTAGCGGGAGGGCAGATACGCAGTATTTT. This sequence encodes CASSLRGTSGRADTQYF.

The gene calls are TRBV10-2 and TRBJ2-5, with D tentatively TRBD1 (6 bases). This CDR3 region has 12 residues. V was cut by 8 bases and J by 4 bases, with 11 bases left in between. Looked up from germline, CDR1 is WSHSY and CDR2 is SAAADI. The DNA of the CDR3 is TGCGCCAGCTCCCCCAGGGGAGAGACCCAGTACTTC. This encodes CASSPRGETQYF.

This chain joins TRBV29-1 and TRBJ2-1, with a weak D call TRBD1 (6 bases). The CDR3 is made up of 14 amino acids. V was shortened by 0 bases and J by 2 bases, with 8 bases between the two germline ends. The germline V gene encodes CDR1 SQVTM and CDR2 ANQGSEA. The CDR3 loop is CSVEEQGTYNEQFF. The CDR3 DNA reads TGCAGCGTTGAAGAACAGGGAACCTACAATGAGCAGTTCTTC.

V is TRBV5-4 and J is TRBJ2-2; 10 bases match TRBD2. J gave up 3 bases and V 2 bases, and 4 bases lay outside the gene matches. The CDR3 runs 16 residues. Germline V gene data show CDR1 as SGHNT and CDR2 as YYREEE (reference sequence). CDR3 sequence reads: CASSFPGTSDTGELFF. In nucleotides, the CDR3 is TGTGCCAGCAGCTTCCCCGGGACTAGCGACACCGGGGAGCTGTTTTTT.

Only a few counts were recorded for this clone. J is TRBJ2-5 and V is TRBV6-5, with 8 nucleotides matching TRBD1. In germline, CDR1 is MNHEY, CDR2 SVGAGI. The V gene end was trimmed by 7 bases and the J gene end by 7 bases; junction bases not matched to a gene: 8. The CDR3 loop spans 13 amino acids. CDR3 nucleotides: TGTGCCAGCATCACCGGGACAGGAGGGACCCAGTACTTC. Translating gives CASITGTGGTQYF.

This clone was seen a single time. This chain uses TRBV19 with TRBJ1-5; 10 bases line up with TRBD1. Trimming cost V 4 bases and J 2 bases; bases outside gene matches: 2. Germline lookup yields CDR1 LNHDA and CDR2 SQIVND (reference sequence). The CDR3 extends over 15 amino acids. In DNA form, the CDR3 reads TGTGCCAGTAGTAAGACAGGGGGCGGCAATCAGCCCCAGCATTTT. It codes for CASSKTGGGNQPQHF.

The chain joins TRBV4-1 to TRBJ2-2, with a tentative D call TRBD1 (6 bases). Germline CDR1 is MGHRA and CDR2 is YSYEKL. V shed 6 bases and J shed 6 bases, with 20 bases lying between them. The CDR3 covers 16 residues. CDR3 DNA sequence: TGCGCCAGCAGAAACCCCCTTTTACAGGGAGCCGGGGAGCTGTTTTTT. Its protein product is CASRNPLLQGAGELFF.

This chain uses TRBV4-2 with TRBJ2-3; 8 nucleotides match TRBD2. Germline V CDR1 and CDR2: LGHNA, YNFKEQ. The CDR3 contains 17 residues. V lost 0 bases to trimming and J lost 2 bases; unmatched junction nucleotides: 7. The CDR3 DNA follows: TGTGCCAGCAGCCAAGATCCCCAGCGGGGGAACACAGATACGCAGTATTTT. Translated: CASSQDPQRGNTDTQYF.

Here the CDR3 DNA reads TGTGCCAGCAGGCAGACAGGCTCCTACGAGCAGTACTTC. Translating gives CASRQTGSYEQYF. The rearrangement uses TRBV6-5 and TRBJ2-7, with D perhaps matching TRBD1 (6 bases). V lost 6 bases to trimming and J lost 0 bases, with 9 bases between them. The CDR3 covers 13 residues. Germline CDR1 is MNHEY and CDR2 is SVGAGI.

This chain joins TRBV2 and TRBJ2-2, with D perhaps TRBD2 (6 bases). The germline V gene encodes CDR1 SNHLY and CDR2 FYNNEI. The V and J ends lost 6 bases and 2 bases respectively, with 16 bases between them. This CDR3 has 16 residues. CDR3 sequence: CASRLPVGGNTGELFF. The CDR3 DNA is TGTGCCAGCAGGCTCCCAGTGGGGGGTAACACCGGGGAGCTGTTTTTT.